The clone carrying this T cell receptor (beta chain) was seen just once. Then a second PCR, running about 6 to 12 cycles, was carried out with a sample-barcoded 5' primer and a J-beta primer mix. Each cDNA molecule was tagged by a template-switch adaptor with 12 random nucleotides. A single record per CDR3 protein comes from TCRdb applying MiXCR to the 5' RACE reads. The sample includes 600,000 to 650,000 distinct CDR3 sequences, 58% seen only once; the top ten take 35% to 40%. These data originate in a study of blood T cells in healthy people across ages. A minimum of 7 million PBMCs was isolated per sample. Germline trimming cut 1 base from V and 4 bases from J; bases unmatched to any gene: 8. The CDR3 totals 17 residues. Germline V gene lookup returns CDR1 MGHRA and CDR2 YSYEKL.

Sequenced material: blood. The receptor was isolated from a man in his 60s in good health. The rearrangement joins TRBV4-1 to TRBJ2-3; 10 bases fit TRBD2. The CDR3 DNA reads TGCGCCAGCAGCCAAGCCTCCGGAGCGGGGGGGCCAGATACGCAGTATTTT. Protein product: CASSQASGAGGPDTQYF.